Below are 18 T cell receptor beta chains sequenced from a single sample in a study of blood T cells in healthy people across ages. Together with a sample-barcoded 5' primer, a J-beta primer mix was included in a second PCR lasting about 7 to 12 cycles. MiXCR, run by TCRdb on the 5' RACE reads, gives a single entry per CDR3 protein. The table has 790,000 or so distinct CDR3 sequences, around half seen once. Sequencing was done on a sample of blood. Every receptor here comes from a man older than 75 in good health.

The rearrangement joins TRBV5-1 to TRBJ2-1; D is undetermined. Germline V gene sequence: CDR1 SGHRS, CDR2 YFSETQ. The CDR3 extends over 15 amino acids. Deletions cut 1 base from V and 4 bases from J, with 12 bases between. The CDR3 sequence is CASSLSGTLYNEQFF. CDR3 nucleotides: TGCGCCAGCAGCTTGTCCGGAACATTATACAATGAGCAGTTCTTC. Full variable domain (outside the CDR3, taken from reference TRBV5-1 and TRBJ2-1): KAGVTQTPRYLIKTRGQQVTLSCSPISGHRSVSWYQQTPGQGLQFLFEYFSETQRNKGNFPGRFSGRQFSNSRSEMNVSTLELGDSALYLCASSLSGTLYNEQFFGPGTRLTVL.

As regards this clonotype: A junction boundary mismatches the germline segment, possibly from a read error. CDR3 protein: CAISTPLGGLTNEQFF. In DNA, the CDR3 is TGCGCCATCAGTACCCCTCTGGGTGGACTAACGAATGAGCAGTTCTTC. The chain recombines TRBV10-3 with TRBJ2-1; possible D gene TRBD2, 6 bases. CDR1 is ENHRY and CDR2 is SYGVKD in the germline V gene. CDR3 length equals 16 residues.

A note on this clonotype: This may arise from a read error, as a much more abundant clone is one base away. This chain connects TRBV27 to TRBJ2-1; 7 bases map to TRBD2. The J segment lost 0 bases and the V segment lost 7 bases, leaving 3 bases of the junction unmatched. CDR1 is MNHEY, CDR2 SMNVEV, per germline (reference sequence). This CDR3 has 14 amino acids. The CDR3 spells CASNGGGSYNEQFF. In nucleotides, the CDR3 is TGTGCCAGCAATGGGGGGGGCTCCTACAATGAGCAGTTCTTC.

For this clonotype: A read error is possible here, since a much larger clone lies one base away. The chain uses TRBV29-1 and TRBJ2-6; D perhaps matches TRBD1 (5 bases). The CDR3 runs to 13 residues. Germline CDR1 is SQVTM and CDR2 is ANQGSEA. The CDR3: CSVGGSGANVPTF. CDR3 in DNA: TGCAGCGTTGGCGGCTCTGGGGCCAACGTCCCGACTTTC.

The table lists this clonotype with a few counts. This chain links TRBV4-3 with TRBJ2-7; D is perhaps TRBD1 (6 bases). The CDR3 contains 14 residues. The V end was cut by 2 bases, the J end by 6 bases, with 14 bases between. The germline V gene encodes CDR1 LGHNA and CDR2 YSLEER. CDR3 DNA: TGCGCCAGCAGCCAAAGATCAGGGGTCTCCGAGCAGTACTTC. This codes for CASSQRSGVSEQYF.

The rearrangement joins TRBV20-1 to TRBJ2-7; possible D gene TRBD2, 7 bases. The germline gives CDR1 DFQATT, CDR2 SNEGSKA (reference sequence). V lost 5 bases and J 0 bases, leaving 14 bases between the germline ends. The CDR3 contains 14 residues. The CDR3 sequence: CSARGDILSYEQYF. The CDR3 DNA sequence: TGCAGTGCTCGGGGGGACATTCTCTCCTACGAGCAGTACTTC.

The rearrangement joins TRBV11-3 to TRBJ2-7; D is ambiguous. This CDR3 contains 14 residues. Germline CDR1 and CDR2: SGHNT and YENEEA. The V end was cut by 2 bases, the J end by 3 bases, with 11 bases between. The chain's CDR3 is CASSLRKGYYEQYF. As DNA, the CDR3 is TGTGCCAGCAGCTTAAGGAAGGGTTACTACGAGCAGTACTTC.

The chain employs TRBV30 and TRBJ2-3; 7 nucleotides match TRBD2. V shed 0 bases and J 6 bases; nucleotides not matched to a gene: 6. The CDR3 extends over 14 amino acids. Germline CDR1 reads GTSNPN; CDR2 reads SVGIG (reference sequence). The CDR3 DNA is TGTGCCTGGAGTGTACGGCGGGAGCCCGATACGCAGTATTTT. This codes for CAWSVRREPDTQYF.

V gene TRBV4-2 combines with J gene TRBJ1-1; TRBD1 might be the D (5 bases). This CDR3 comprises 15 residues. Trimming left V 3 bases short and J 1 base short, with 12 bases between. Germline V lookup: CDR1 LGHNA, CDR2 YNFKEQ. For the CDR3, the DNA is TGTGCCAGCAGCCACCCCGGGACGGGGAACACTGAAGCTTTCTTT. Translating it yields CASSHPGTGNTEAFF.

This chain uses TRBV7-2 with TRBJ2-5; tentative D call: TRBD2 (6 bases). V was clipped by 6 bases and J by 5 bases, with 13 bases between them. Germline V gives CDR1 SGHTA, CDR2 FQGNSA. The CDR3 runs to 13 residues. CDR3 in amino acids: CASRVGGPETQYF. In DNA form, the CDR3 reads TGTGCCAGCAGAGTAGGAGGGCCCGAGACCCAGTACTTC.

This clonotype has only one observation. The CDR3: CASSFRVNEQFF. CDR3 nucleotide sequence: TGTGCCAGCAGCTTTAGAGTGAATGAGCAGTTCTTC. The rearrangement links TRBV11-3 to TRBJ2-1; D gene uncertain. Germline assignment: CDR1 SGHNT and CDR2 YENEEA. With 3 bases removed from V and 7 bases from J, the gap between germline ends came to 7 bases. The CDR3 totals 12 residues.

The chain recombines TRBV6-4 with TRBJ2-7; 8 bases line up with TRBD2. The germline V gene encodes CDR1 MRHNA and CDR2 SNTAGT. The CDR3 consists of 16 residues. V lost 0 bases to trimming and J lost 5 bases; unmatched junction nucleotides: 9. CDR3 sequence (DNA): TGTGCCAGCAGTGACTCGGAACGCGGGAGGCGGGACGAGCAGTACTTC. Translating it yields CASSDSERGRRDEQYF.

This clonotype has just a few counts. This chain uses TRBV11-2 with TRBJ2-7, with TRBD1 identical over 9 bases. With 2 bases clipped from V and 2 bases from J, the junction kept 4 bases outside the gene matches. This CDR3 has 15 amino acids. Looked up from germline, CDR1 is SGHAT and CDR2 is FQNNGV. The CDR3 sequence is CASSLQGTGPYEQYF. DNA of the CDR3: TGTGCCAGCAGCTTACAGGGGACAGGGCCCTACGAGCAGTACTTC.

The gene calls are TRBV5-1 and TRBJ2-2, with D possibly being TRBD2 (6 bases). The CDR3 sequence is 16 residues long. CDR1 is SGHRS, CDR2 YFSETQ, per germline. V lost 4 bases to trimming and J lost 2 bases, with 15 bases between them. CDR3 protein: CASSGVAEFNTGELFF. CDR3 sequence (DNA): TGCGCCAGCAGCGGAGTAGCGGAGTTTAACACCGGGGAGCTGTTTTTT.

This chain connects TRBV5-1 to TRBJ1-2; 7 bases fit TRBD1. Trimming at V came to 7 bases and at J to 4 bases, leaving 4 bases not matched to a gene. Per the germline V gene, CDR1 is SGHRS and CDR2 is YFSETQ. The CDR3 loop spans 12 amino acids. The chain's CDR3 is CASRGTAYGYTF. Here the CDR3 DNA reads TGCGCCAGCCGGGGGACAGCCTATGGCTACACCTTC. Looking up the rest from reference TRBV5-1 and TRBJ1-2 gives the full variable domain: KAGVTQTPRYLIKTRGQQVTLSCSPISGHRSVSWYQQTPGQGLQFLFEYFSETQRNKGNFPGRFSGRQFSNSRSEMNVSTLELGDSALYLCASRGTAYGYTFGSGTRLTVV.

The CDR3 sequence is CSVRTGSTYEQYF. CDR3 sequence (DNA): TGCAGCGTGCGGACAGGGAGCACCTACGAGCAGTACTTC. The chain couples TRBV29-1 to TRBJ2-7; 8 nucleotides agree with TRBD1. V gave up 6 bases and J gave up 2 bases; unmatched junction bases: 6. CDR1 is SQVTM and CDR2 is ANQGSEA in the germline V gene. The CDR3 spans 13 residues.

At least ten counts were recorded for this clonotype. The chain uses TRBV6-4 and TRBJ2-1; D possibly corresponds to TRBD2 (5 bases). V gave up 7 bases and J gave up 6 bases, with 19 bases separating them. The germline CDR1 and CDR2 sequences are MRHNA and SNTAGT. This CDR3 has 15 amino acids. Here the CDR3 reads CASTDGSSGANEQFF. The CDR3 coding sequence is TGTGCCAGCACCGATGGGTCCAGCGGAGCCAATGAGCAGTTCTTC.

The chain uses TRBV12-3 or TRBV12-4 and TRBJ2-4, with D perhaps matching TRBD1 (5 bases). The DNA end favors TRBJ2-7, so the J call may be wrong. CDR3 length equals 11 residues. The CDR3 is CASSSRAEQYF. In nucleotides, the CDR3 is TGTGCCAGCAGTTCCAGGGCCGAGCAGTACTTC.